This T cell receptor beta chain was sequenced for a study of blood T cell repertoires in COVID-19. Study-wide context: The study drew acute and convalescent COVID-19 samples from the United States, Italy and Spain. Sample material is recorded as cDNA or gDNA derived from T cells, B-cell-depleted T cells, or PBMCs.

Participant age was roughly 18 to 90 years, and participants resided in 20 to 30 US areas. Between the trimmed V and J ends, which lost 0 bases and 5 bases, there was a span of 12 bases. Germline V gives CDR1 SGHDT, CDR2 YYEEEE. The CDR3 has 16 residues. The assay was immunoSEQ multiplex PCR, and TCRdb's table has in-frame clones only and misses some. The sample lists 70,000 to 90,000 clones; 80% to 90% were seen once. This clonotype was sampled from a woman aged 50 to 65 with acute COVID-19. The chain links TRBV5-6 to TRBJ1-6; D is perhaps TRBD1 (5 bases). Sequencing used PBMCs or T cells enriched from blood (not recorded which). DNA of the CDR3: TGTGCCAGCAGCTTGGGGGGGGGTAATAATAATTCACCCCTCCACTTT. This sequence encodes CASSLGGGNNNSPLHF.